Sequencing of this TCR beta chain was carried out in a study of shared clonotypes between healthy human individuals. Clones were sequenced by immunoSEQ multiplex PCR, and TCRdb holds only the in-frame ones, with some missing. Of 2,100,000 or so clones in the sample, about 94% were seen once. About this clone itself: The antigen remains undetermined.

The CDR3 length is 18 residues. V was pared by 0 bases and J by 0 bases, with 5 bases of the junction left unmatched. Germline lookup yields CDR1 SGHRS and CDR2 YFSETQ. Donors were healthy HIV-negative adults without recent acute infections or vaccinations. Notes on the study in general: Lower generation probabilities were found for non-shared clonotypes than for those shared by all four donors.

Specimen: naive CD4+ T cells sorted from blood. The subset denotes: CD45RA+ positively selected. The chain joins TRBV5-1 to TRBJ2-3; 12 nucleotides align to TRBD2. The origin of this receptor is a man aged 18 to 30 in good health. The CDR3 spells CASSLGLAGGPSTDTQYF. The CDR3 DNA is TGCGCCAGCAGCTTGGGTCTAGCGGGAGGGCCGAGCACAGATACGCAGTATTTT.